A single sample gave rise to the 5 T cell receptor beta chains below, sequenced in a study of tumor and adjacent non-tumor tissue in lung cancer. TCRbeta libraries were built with three rounds of nested PCR, modified from ARM-PCR. TCRdb re-derived calls from the multiplex PCR reads in MiXCR, one entry per CDR3 protein. This sample yields some 80,000 distinct CDR3 sequences, of which just over 75% are seen a single time; around 43% belongs to the top ten. No cell sorting was done before RNA was extracted from the tissue. This non-tumor lung sample came from over 3 cm beyond the tumor edge. The specimen sequenced was distant non-tumor lung tissue. The origin of the receptors is a man in his 70s with non-small cell lung cancer.

On this clonotype: Germline is not matched at one junction end, which may reflect a read error. The chain employs TRBV6-5 and TRBJ1-3; D possibly corresponds to TRBD1 (5 bases). The CDR3 spans 15 residues. Germline CDR1 and CDR2: MNHEY and SVGAGI. CDR3: CVSSAGRFSGNTIYF. The CDR3 DNA is TGTGTCAGCAGTGCAGGGCGTTTCTCTGGAAACACCATATATTTT.

With respect to this clonotype: Relative to the germline gene, one junction end is altered; a read error may explain this. The J gene is TRBJ2-7, the V gene TRBV29-1; D possibly corresponds to TRBD1 (5 bases). The germline V gene encodes CDR1 SQVTM and CDR2 ANQGSEA. CDR3 size: 13 residues. CDR3 DNA sequence: TGCAGCATTGGGGCAAGTGGGATGTACGAGCAATACTTC. Translation gives CSIGASGMYEQYF.

As regards this clonotype: Germline is not matched at one junction end, which may reflect a read error. The chain carries TRBV5-4 and TRBJ2-7; a possible D gene is TRBD2 (5 bases). This CDR3 region has 15 residues. CDR1 and CDR2 (germline): SGHNT, YYREEE (reference sequence). CDR3 loop: CASSLGPGTTYEQYF. As DNA, the CDR3 is TGTGCCAGCAGCTTGGGACCGGGAACAACCTACGAGCAATACTTC.

As regards this clonotype: A read error may produce the germline difference seen at one junction end. J is TRBJ2-2 and V is TRBV6-2 or TRBV6-3; possibly TRBD2 for D (5 bases). The CDR3 covers 12 residues. Germline V CDR1 and CDR2: MNHEY, SVGEGT. Here the CDR3 DNA reads TGCGCCAGCTGTACCAACACCGGGAAGCTGTTTTTT. Translation: CASCTNTGKLFF.

In the case of this clonotype: Germline is not matched at one junction end, which may reflect a read error. The chain couples TRBV10-3 to TRBJ2-1, with D possibly being TRBD2 (5 bases). Germline V lookup: CDR1 ENHRY, CDR2 SYGVKD. The CDR3 is made up of 12 amino acids. Here the CDR3 reads CTISELTGTEFF. In DNA form, the CDR3 reads TGTACCATCAGTGAGCTAACGGGAACGGAGTTCTTC.